These 2 T cell receptor beta chains came from one sample sequenced in a study of cytotoxic CD8 clonotypes in ibrutinib-treated CLL. Sequencing used immunoSEQ multiplex PCR; TCRdb keeps in-frame clones, though not all of them. The table records around 20,000 clones, 68% of them present only once. Sequenced material: PBMCs, taken after 24 months of ibrutinib treatment. The receptors stem from a human donor with chronic lymphocytic leukemia.

This clone was detected once. The chain couples TRBV5-6 to TRBJ1-1; TRBD1 agrees at 8 bases. The CDR3 spans 16 residues. Germline-derived CDR1 and CDR2 are SGHDT and YYEEEE. Trimming cost V 2 bases and J 1 base; bases outside gene matches: 7. The CDR3 protein is CASSLLPGTGNTEAFF. The DNA for the CDR3 is TGTGCCAGCAGCTTACTTCCCGGGACAGGGAACACTGAAGCTTTCTTT.

The V and J genes are TRBV7-6 and TRBJ1-1; TRBD1 matches 9 bases. The CDR3 extends over 14 amino acids. CDR1 and CDR2 (germline): SGHVS, FNYEAQ. V trimming: 5 bases; J trimming: 5 bases; junction bases outside the gene matches: 6. The CDR3 reads CASSRQGGTTEAFF. Here the CDR3 DNA reads TGTGCCAGCAGCCGACAGGGGGGGACGACTGAAGCTTTCTTT.